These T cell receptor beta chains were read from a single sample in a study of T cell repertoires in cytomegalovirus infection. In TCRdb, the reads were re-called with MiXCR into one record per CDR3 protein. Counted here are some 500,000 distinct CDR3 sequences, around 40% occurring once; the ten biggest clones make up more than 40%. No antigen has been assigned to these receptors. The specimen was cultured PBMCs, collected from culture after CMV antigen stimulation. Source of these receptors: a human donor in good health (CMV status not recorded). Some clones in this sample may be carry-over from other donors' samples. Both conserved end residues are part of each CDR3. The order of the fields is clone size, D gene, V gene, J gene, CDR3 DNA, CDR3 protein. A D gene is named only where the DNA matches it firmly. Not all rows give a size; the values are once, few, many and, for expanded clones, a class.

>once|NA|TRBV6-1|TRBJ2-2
TGTGCCAGCCGCCGCGCTGTCGGGGAGCTGTTTTTT
CASRRAVGELFF
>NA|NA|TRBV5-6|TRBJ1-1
TGTGCCAGCAGCTTGGGGCCGCCGGGACAGAACACTGAAGCTTTCTTT
CASSLGPPGQNTEAFF
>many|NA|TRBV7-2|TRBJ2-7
TGTGCCAGCCGAATCACCTCCGGCTCCTACGAGCAGTACTTC
CASRITSGSYEQYF
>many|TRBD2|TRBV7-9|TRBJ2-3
TGTGCCAGCAGCTTAGTAGCGGGGGGCGCAGATACGCAGTATTTT
CASSLVAGGADTQYF
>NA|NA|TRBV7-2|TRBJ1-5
TGTGCCAGCAGCTCTAGACTGACAGGACTAGATCAGCCCCAGCATTTT
CASSSRLTGLDQPQHF
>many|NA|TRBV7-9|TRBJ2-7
TGTGCCAGCAGCTTAGCGGCCGGGGGCTACGAGCAGTACTTC
CASSLAAGGYEQYF
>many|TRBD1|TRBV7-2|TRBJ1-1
TGTGCCAGCAGCTTTGCAGGACAGGGGAACACTGAAGCTTTCTTT
CASSFAGQGNTEAFF
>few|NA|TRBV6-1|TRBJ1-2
TGTGCCAGCAGTGAACAGGGCGGGACTGGCTACACCTTC
CASSEQGGTGYTF
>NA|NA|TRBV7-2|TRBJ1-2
TGTGCCAGCAGCTTTGGAGGACGGTCTAACTATGGCTACACCTTC
CASSFGGRSNYGYTF
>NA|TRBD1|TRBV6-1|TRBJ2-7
TGTGCCAGCAGTTATGGCGACAGGGCGAACTCCTACGAGCAGTACTTC
CASSYGDRANSYEQYF
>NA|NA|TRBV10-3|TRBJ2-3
TGTGCCATCAGTCGTAGTACAGATACGCAGTATTTT
CAISRSTDTQYF
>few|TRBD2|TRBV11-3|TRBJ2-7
TGTGCCAGCAGCCCTGGGACTAGCGGGTTCCGCGAGCAGTACTTC
CASSPGTSGFREQYF
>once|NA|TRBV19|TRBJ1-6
TGTGCCAGTAGTGCACCGGGGAGTTCACCCCTCCACTTT
CASSAPGSSPLHF
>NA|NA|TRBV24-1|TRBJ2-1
TGTGCCACCAGTGACCCACTTTACAATGAGCAGTTCTTC
CATSDPLYNEQFF
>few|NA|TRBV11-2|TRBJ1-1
TGTGCCAGCAGCTCTTTCAGAGGGGTGAACACTGAAGCTTTCTTT
CASSSFRGVNTEAFF
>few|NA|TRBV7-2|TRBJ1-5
TGTGCCAGCAGCTTAGGTCCCGGGGCCCGTCAGCCCCAGCATTTT
CASSLGPGARQPQHF
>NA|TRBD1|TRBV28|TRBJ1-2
TGTGCCAGCAGTTATTTAGGGGGCTCTCATGGCTACACCTTC
CASSYLGGSHGYTF
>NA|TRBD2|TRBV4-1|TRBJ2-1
TGCGCCAGCAGCCAAGAAGTAGCGGGAGGGCCTGGTGATGAGCAGTTCTTC
CASSQEVAGGPGDEQFF
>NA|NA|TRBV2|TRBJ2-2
TGTGCCAGCACCAGACTCGCAAACACCGGGGAGCTGTTTTTT
CASTRLANTGELFF
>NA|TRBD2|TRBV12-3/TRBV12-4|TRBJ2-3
TGTGCCAGCAGACCGCGACTAGCGGGGGGTCAAGATACGCAGTATTTT
CASRPRLAGGQDTQYF